The 27 T cell receptor beta chains reported below all come from one sample, sequenced in a study of a mutant IDH1 vaccine in newly diagnosed glioma. Generated by immunoSEQ multiplex PCR, the TCRdb table keeps only in-frame clones and is missing some. There are approximately 31,000 clones in the sample; approximately 80% occur only once, and around 6.8% lies in the top ten. The antigens these receptors bind are not known. Specified time point: week 35, safety follow-up. A single vaccine dose contained 300 ug of mutant IDH1 20-mer peptide, and topical imiquimod was used with it. Sequences were derived from PBMCs, sampled from a glioma patient whose treatment included an IDH1 peptide vaccine. All receptors derive from a woman younger than 35 with glioma.

The chain employs TRBV7-9 and TRBJ1-2; no clear D. This CDR3 region has 10 residues. The V gene's germline CDR1 is SEHNR and CDR2 FQNEAQ (reference sequence). Trimming removed 3 bases at V and 13 bases at J, with 9 bases between. The CDR3 nucleotides are TGTGCCAGCAGCTTGGACGGAGGCACCTTC. It translates to CASSLDGGTF.

This chain uses TRBV5-1 with TRBJ2-1, with 9 nucleotides matching TRBD1. V gave up 2 bases and J gave up 7 bases; unmatched junction bases: 13. The CDR3 runs to 17 residues. Per germline, CDR1 SGHRS and CDR2 YFSETQ. CDR3 nucleotide sequence: TGCGCCAGCAGCTTACGAACCGGGACAGGGAACTCGAATGAGCAGTTCTTC. It yields the protein CASSLRTGTGNSNEQFF.

The V and J genes are TRBV18 and TRBJ2-1, with D possibly matching TRBD2 (5 bases). The CDR3 loop spans 16 amino acids. The V gene lost 3 bases and the J gene lost 8 bases, with 20 bases spanning the gap. Germline V CDR1 and CDR2: KGHSH, LQKENI. CDR3: CASSPQSPGSRDEQFF. The CDR3 DNA reads as TGTGCCAGCTCACCCCAATCACCGGGGAGTCGGGATGAGCAGTTCTTC.

The chain carries TRBV29-1 and TRBJ1-2; perhaps TRBD1 as D (5 bases). The germline V gene has CDR1 SQVTM and CDR2 ANQGSEA. CDR3 length: 11 amino acids. Deletions cut 4 bases from V and 6 bases from J, with 9 bases between. Here the CDR3 DNA reads TGCAGCGTTGGGGGCAGGGATGGCTACACCTTC. Its translation: CSVGGRDGYTF.

The chain recombines TRBV18 with TRBJ1-1, with 7 bases identical to TRBD1. V was pared by 4 bases and J by 2 bases, with 4 bases of the junction left unmatched. The V gene's germline CDR1 is KGHSH and CDR2 LQKENI. The CDR3 contains 14 residues. The CDR3 protein is CASSRTGENTEAFF. The DNA for the CDR3 is TGTGCCAGCTCACGGACAGGCGAAAACACTGAAGCTTTCTTT.

This sequence joins TRBV2 and TRBJ2-7, with D possibly being TRBD2 (6 bases). CDR1 SNHLY and CDR2 FYNNEI come from the germline V gene. This CDR3 region has 13 residues. Trimming cost V 7 bases and J 6 bases, with 16 bases left between them. CDR3 residues: CASTGRNGGEQYF. The CDR3, as DNA: TGTGCCAGCACAGGGAGGAACGGTGGCGAGCAGTACTTC.

This chain connects TRBV20-1 to TRBJ1-1; D unresolved. The CDR3 has 11 residues. V lost 7 bases and J lost 1, with 7 bases in between. Germline CDR1 reads DFQATT; CDR2 reads SNEGSKA (reference sequence). In DNA, the CDR3 is TGCAGTGTCGCGCAGAACACTGAAGCTTTCTTT. It codes for CSVAQNTEAFF.

The chain recombines TRBV29-1 with TRBJ1-1, with 9 bases identical to TRBD1. CDR1 is SQVTM and CDR2 is ANQGSEA in the germline V gene. Trimming at V came to 4 bases and at J to 5 bases, leaving 5 bases not matched to a gene. The CDR3 extends over 13 amino acids. This chain's CDR3 is CSVVYRGRTEAFF. The CDR3 coding sequence is TGCAGCGTTGTGTACAGGGGGCGAACTGAAGCTTTCTTT.

CDR3 sequence: CASSQDHYSEAFF. The DNA of the CDR3 is TGCGCCAGCAGCCAAGATCATTATTCCGAAGCTTTCTTT. V and J are TRBV4-1 and TRBJ1-1; D gene unclear. With 0 bases removed from V and 8 bases from J, the gap between germline ends came to 10 bases. The length of the CDR3 is 13 residues. Germline CDR1 reads MGHRA; CDR2 reads YSYEKL.

The genes are TRBV25-1 and TRBJ2-7, with a possible D match to TRBD1 (6 bases). V gave up 1 base and J gave up 0 bases, with 13 bases separating them. This CDR3 comprises 16 residues. Per the germline V gene, CDR1 is MGHDK and CDR2 is SYGVNS. DNA for the CDR3: TGTGCCAGCAGTGAATCACAGGGTCCTAGCTCCTACGAGCAGTACTTC. Amino acid sequence: CASSESQGPSSYEQYF.

This CDR3 is CASSGGSTYEQYF. CDR3 coding DNA: TGTGCCAGCAGCGGAGGAAGCACCTACGAGCAGTACTTC. The rearrangement links TRBV9 to TRBJ2-7; D gene ambiguous. Germline V gene data show CDR1 as SGDLS and CDR2 as YYNGEE. V lost 3 bases, J lost 2 bases, and 9 bases lay in between. This CDR3 contains 13 residues.

The genes are TRBV7-6 and TRBJ1-3, with 8 positions matching TRBD1. The V gene end was trimmed by 1 base and the J gene end by 2 bases; junction bases not matched to a gene: 4. Germline CDR1 and CDR2: SGHVS and FNYEAQ. CDR3 length: 16 residues. In DNA form, the CDR3 reads TGTGCCAGCAGCTTAGGCAGGACAGGGCCTGGAAACACCATATATTTT. This sequence encodes CASSLGRTGPGNTIYF.

This clone was seen a single time. This rearrangement joins TRBV19 to TRBJ1-6; TRBD1 is a possible D gene (5 bases). Germline loops: CDR1 LNHDA, CDR2 SQIVND (reference sequence). The V gene lost 5 bases and the J gene lost 0 bases, with 14 bases spanning the gap. There are 17 residues in the CDR3. The CDR3 here is CASSEGHSSSYNSPLHF. The CDR3 nucleotides are TGTGCCAGTAGTGAAGGACACTCGAGCTCCTATAATTCACCCCTCCACTTT.

This chain connects TRBV10-3 to TRBJ2-3; D gene ambiguous. The CDR3 contains 13 residues. V was shortened by 3 bases and J by 6 bases, with 10 bases between the two germline ends. Germline CDR1 ENHRY, CDR2 SYGVKD. The CDR3 region is CAISDPPPDTQYF. CDR3 nucleotide sequence: TGTGCCATCAGTGACCCACCCCCGGATACGCAGTATTTT.

This sequence joins TRBV10-3 and TRBJ2-2; 10 positions match TRBD2. The CDR3 contains 15 residues. Trimming at V came to 5 bases and at J to 3 bases, leaving 3 bases not matched to a gene. From germline, CDR1 is ENHRY and CDR2 SYGVKD. The DNA for the CDR3 is TGTGCCATCAGTTCTAGCGGGGGAGACACCGGGGAGCTGTTTTTT. As protein: CAISSSGGDTGELFF.

The chain employs TRBV19 and TRBJ2-6; D gene ambiguous. Looked up from germline, CDR1 is LNHDA and CDR2 is SQIVND (reference sequence). This CDR3 contains 14 residues. V lost 7 bases and J lost 2, with 9 bases in between. The CDR3 coding sequence is TGTGCCAGTATCGGAGCTGCTGGGGCCAACGTCCTGACTTTC. Protein product: CASIGAAGANVLTF.

This chain joins TRBV7-9 and TRBJ2-7, with D perhaps TRBD1 (6 bases). Trimming shortened V by 5 bases and J by 3 bases, and 11 bases separated the two germline ends. CDR1 is SEHNR and CDR2 is FQNEAQ in the germline V gene (reference sequence). The CDR3 spans 13 residues. As DNA, the CDR3 is TGTGCCAGCAGCCCTCGGGACATCTACGAGCAGTACTTC. It codes for CASSPRDIYEQYF. The full variable domain, rest sourced from reference TRBV7-9 and TRBJ2-7, is DTGVSQNPRHKITKRGQNVTFRCDPISEHNRLYWYRQTLGQGPEFLTYFQNEAQLEKSRLLSDRFSAERPKGSFSTLEIQRTEQGDSAMYLCASSPRDIYEQYFGPGTRLTVT.

The rearrangement joins TRBV19 to TRBJ1-5; D is perhaps TRBD1 (5 bases). V dropped 0 bases and J dropped 2 bases, with 11 bases sitting between them. The CDR3 length is 16 residues. Germline CDR1 LNHDA, CDR2 SQIVND (reference sequence). The CDR3 loop is CASSIEGGGGNQPQHF. CDR3 in DNA: TGTGCCAGTAGTATAGAGGGGGGAGGCGGCAATCAGCCCCAGCATTTT.

J is TRBJ1-4 and V is TRBV28; weak D call: TRBD1 (5 bases). Germline V lookup: CDR1 MDHEN, CDR2 SYDVKM. With 5 bases removed from V and 5 bases from J, the gap between germline ends came to 15 bases. The CDR3 totals 15 residues. The CDR3 sequence: CASSPLAGSNEKLFF. The DNA of the CDR3 is TGTGCCAGCAGTCCCCTGGCAGGGTCAAATGAAAAACTGTTTTTT.

This clone was counted between two and nine times. The chain has TRBV4-3 and TRBJ2-5; D gene unclear. CDR3 size: 14 residues. Deletions cut 1 base from V and 4 bases from J, with 10 bases between. The germline gives CDR1 LGHNA, CDR2 YSLEER. The CDR3, as DNA: TGCGCCAGCAGCCAAGCCTTGATAGGAGAGACCCAGTACTTC. Amino acids: CASSQALIGETQYF.

The rearrangement links TRBV4-2 to TRBJ2-7; 14 positions agree with TRBD2. The CDR3 has 18 residues. CDR1 and CDR2 (germline): LGHNA, YNFKEQ. The junction had 10 bases not matched to a gene; V was cut back by 1 base and J by 5 bases. The CDR3, as DNA: TGTGCCAGCAGCCAAGGACTAGCGGGAGGGCTATGGACCGACGAGCAGTACTTC. Protein sequence: CASSQGLAGGLWTDEQYF.

The chain links TRBV18 to TRBJ2-2, with D unclear. Looked up from germline, CDR1 is KGHSH and CDR2 is LQKENI. CDR3 length equals 14 residues. With 3 bases removed from V and 2 bases from J, the gap between germline ends came to 7 bases. CDR3 protein: CASSPGLNTGELFF. The CDR3 coding sequence is TGTGCCAGCTCACCGGGCCTCAACACCGGGGAGCTGTTTTTT. The complete variable domain, with remaining parts taken from reference TRBV18 and TRBJ2-2, reads NAGVMQNPRHLVRRRGQEARLRCSPMKGHSHVYWYRQLPEEGLKFMVYLQKENIIDESGMPKERFSAEFPKEGPSILRIQQVVRGDSAAYFCASSPGLNTGELFFGEGSRLTVL.

J is TRBJ2-3 and V is TRBV29-1; possibly TRBD1 for D (6 bases). V gave up 3 bases and J gave up 0 bases, with 16 bases separating them. Germline CDR1 is SQVTM and CDR2 is ANQGSEA. The CDR3 covers 16 residues. The CDR3 DNA reads as TGCAGCGTTGACGAGGCAGGCAGGGGTAGCACAGATACGCAGTATTTT. It is translated as CSVDEAGRGSTDTQYF.

The chain has TRBV7-3 and TRBJ1-2; D is perhaps TRBD1 (5 bases). This CDR3 has 13 residues. The germline V gene has CDR1 SGHTA and CDR2 FQGTGA. The V end lost 5 bases, the J end lost 7 bases, and 14 bases lay between the germline ends. In nucleotides, the CDR3 is TGTGCCAGCAGCCCCCAAGGGGTATCTGGCTACACCTTC. Amino acids: CASSPQGVSGYTF.

The J gene is TRBJ2-3, the V gene TRBV27; D is unclear. The V end was cut by 6 bases, the J end by 2 bases, with 15 bases between. This CDR3 contains 15 residues. The germline gives CDR1 MNHEY, CDR2 SMNVEV (reference sequence). CDR3 sequence: CASSPRQPNTDTQYF. CDR3 bases: TGTGCCAGCAGCCCCCGACAACCTAACACAGATACGCAGTATTTT.

This chain uses TRBV6-1 with TRBJ1-4, with D tentatively TRBD1 (5 bases). Trimming removed 2 bases from V and 8 bases from J, with 6 bases in between. CDR1 is MNHNS, CDR2 SASEGT, per germline. This CDR3 has 12 residues. CDR3 bases: TGTGCCAGCAGTGAACGGGGGGAAAAACTGTTTTTT. Residues: CASSERGEKLFF.

The V call is TRBV2, the J call TRBJ1-2, with 7 nucleotides matching TRBD1. Germline V CDR1 and CDR2: SNHLY, FYNNEI. This CDR3 region has 14 residues. V lost 4 bases, J lost 2 bases, and 4 bases stayed unmatched. The CDR3 DNA follows: TGTGCCAGCAGTGCCGGGACAGCCAACTATGGCTACACCTTC. It yields the protein CASSAGTANYGYTF.